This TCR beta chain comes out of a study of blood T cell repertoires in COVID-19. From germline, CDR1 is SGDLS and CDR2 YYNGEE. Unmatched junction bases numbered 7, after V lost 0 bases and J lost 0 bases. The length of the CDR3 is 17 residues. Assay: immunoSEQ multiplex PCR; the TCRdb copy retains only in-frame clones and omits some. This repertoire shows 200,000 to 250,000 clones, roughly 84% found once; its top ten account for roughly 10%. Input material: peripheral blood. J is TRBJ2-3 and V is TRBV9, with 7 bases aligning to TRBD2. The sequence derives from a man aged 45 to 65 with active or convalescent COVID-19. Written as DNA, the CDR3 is TGTGCCAGCAGCGTAGCGGGGGGTTCCACTAGCACAGATACGCAGTATTTT. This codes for CASSVAGGSTSTDTQYF.